This TCR beta chain was sequenced during a study of vaccination and CD4 T cells after COVID-19. Turning to the study itself: It was a median roughly 100 days after diagnosis, with a range of 35 to 161, that post-COVID samples were drawn. For control cultures, the treatment was a CEFX pool, an HIV-1 Nef pool, or no peptide. The study collected post-vaccine samples a median around 76 days after dose two, with a range of 14 to 241.

The junction had 8 bases not matched to a gene; V was cut back by 6 bases and J by 6 bases. Germline CDR1 is MNHNS and CDR2 is SASEGT. This CDR3 is built from 13 residues. The treatment here: roughly 11-day PBMC culture with coronavirus spike peptide pools or control peptides (ViraFEST assay). Cultured CD4+ T cell DNA was sequenced using the Oncomine TCR Beta short-read assay. Using its own MiXCR run on the PCR reads, TCRdb lists one record per CDR3 protein. The profile shows some 10,000 distinct CDR3 sequences, around 62% of them singletons. Regarding this clonotype: Its specificity is unknown.

The sequenced material came from CD4+ T cells from blood, cultured in vitro. The receptor was isolated from a human donor who had recovered from COVID-19. The chain carries TRBV6-1 and TRBJ2-7; 7 nucleotides agree with TRBD1. CDR3 sequence: CASRVGTAAEQYF. CDR3 coding DNA: TGTGCCAGCAGGGTAGGGACAGCCGCCGAGCAGTACTTC.